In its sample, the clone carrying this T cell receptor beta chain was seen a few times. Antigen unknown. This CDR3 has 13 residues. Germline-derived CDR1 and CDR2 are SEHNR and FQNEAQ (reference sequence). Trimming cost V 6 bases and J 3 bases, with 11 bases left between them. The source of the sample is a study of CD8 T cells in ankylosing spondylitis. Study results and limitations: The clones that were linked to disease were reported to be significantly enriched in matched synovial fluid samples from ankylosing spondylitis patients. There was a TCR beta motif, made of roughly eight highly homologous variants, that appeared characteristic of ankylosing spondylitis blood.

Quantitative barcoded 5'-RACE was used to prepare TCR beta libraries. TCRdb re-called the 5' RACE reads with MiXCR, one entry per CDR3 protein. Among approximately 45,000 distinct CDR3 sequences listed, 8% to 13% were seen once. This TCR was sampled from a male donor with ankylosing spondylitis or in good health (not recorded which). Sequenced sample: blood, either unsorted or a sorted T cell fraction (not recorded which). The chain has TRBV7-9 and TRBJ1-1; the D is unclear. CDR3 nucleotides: TGTGCCAGCAGGCGGGGATCAGACACTGAAGCTTTCTTT. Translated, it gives CASRRGSDTEAFF.